The 32 T cell receptor beta chains presented below share a single source sample, sequenced in a study of cytomegalovirus exposure and HLA in healthy donors. Primers: 60 Vbeta forward and 13 Jbeta reverse. Clones were sequenced by immunoSEQ multiplex PCR, and TCRdb holds only the in-frame ones, with some missing. Of about 78,000 clones detected, 65% to 80% appear once; the ten largest clones hold 11%. Sequenced material: PBMCs. The source is a middle-aged woman in good health and CMV-seropositive.

The CDR3 region has the DNA TGTGCCAGCAGCTTAGAGGACAGGGGAGGGAATGAGCAGTTCTTC. Its translation: CASSLEDRGGNEQFF. The rearrangement uses TRBV7-8 and TRBJ2-1; 9 bases fit TRBD1. The CDR3 has 15 residues. The trim removed 1 base at V and 7 bases at J, leaving 5 bases unmatched. Germline lookup yields CDR1 SGHVS and CDR2 FQNEAQ.

This clone was detected only a few times. The chain couples TRBV7-9 to TRBJ1-3, with 8 nucleotides matching TRBD1. With 4 bases clipped from V and 4 bases from J, the junction kept 3 bases outside the gene matches. The CDR3 is made up of 14 amino acids. The V gene's germline CDR1 is SEHNR and CDR2 FQNEAQ (reference sequence). The DNA of the CDR3 is TGTGCCAGCAGCTATACAGGGGGAGGAAACACCATATATTTT. It codes for CASSYTGGGNTIYF.

This clone has a handful of counts. The chain couples TRBV10-3 to TRBJ1-2; TRBD1 is a possible D gene (5 bases). The CDR3 is 15 amino acids. V lost 2 bases, J lost 5 bases, and 15 bases lay in between. Per the germline V gene, CDR1 is ENHRY and CDR2 is SYGVKD. The CDR3 here is CAISEPNGGKYGYTF. DNA of the CDR3: TGTGCCATCAGTGAGCCTAACGGGGGGAAATATGGCTACACCTTC.

This sequence joins TRBV6-5 and TRBJ2-2; D may be TRBD2 (5 bases). Germline V gives CDR1 MNHEY, CDR2 SVGAGI. The length of the CDR3 is 14 residues. Trimming stripped 5 bases from V and 7 bases from J, with 14 bases between. CDR3: CASSHFLADGELFF. The CDR3, as DNA: TGTGCCAGCAGTCACTTCCTAGCAGACGGGGAGCTGTTTTTT.

In its sample, this clone was seen a few times. The chain combines TRBV6-5 with TRBJ1-2; TRBD1 aligns across 8 bases. CDR3 size: 14 residues. Germline trimming cut 6 bases from V and 6 bases from J; bases unmatched to any gene: 9. Germline V lookup: CDR1 MNHEY, CDR2 SVGAGI. Here the CDR3 DNA reads TGTGCCAGCAGAGGGGGGACAGGTTCCGATGGCTACACCTTC. Amino acids: CASRGGTGSDGYTF.

The chain combines TRBV6-5 with TRBJ1-2, with unresolved D. Between the trimmed V and J ends, which lost 5 bases and 10 bases, there was a span of 14 bases. CDR1 and CDR2 from the germline V gene are MNHEY and SVGAGI. The CDR3 runs 12 residues. In nucleotides, the CDR3 is TGTGCCAGCAGTCTAAGCCCACCGAACTACACCTTC. Translation gives CASSLSPPNYTF.

This chain links TRBV6-1 with TRBJ1-5; D is possibly TRBD1 (5 bases). CDR1 is MNHNS, CDR2 SASEGT, per germline. The CDR3 extends over 14 amino acids. V lost 7 bases to trimming and J lost 4 bases, with 14 bases between them. The CDR3 sequence is CASTMTVSNQPQHF. The CDR3 bases are TGTGCCAGCACCATGACAGTTAGTAATCAGCCCCAGCATTTT.

The chain joins TRBV10-2 to TRBJ2-7; 9 nucleotides align to TRBD1. The CDR3 is 15 residues long. Germline V gene sequence: CDR1 WSHSY, CDR2 SAAADI. The J segment lost 6 bases and the V segment lost 6 bases, leaving 12 bases of the junction unmatched. The chain's CDR3 is CASSNRQGGLGEQYF. The CDR3 DNA reads TGCGCCAGCAGCAATAGACAGGGGGGTCTCGGCGAGCAGTACTTC.

This clone was detected a few times. The V gene is TRBV2, the J gene TRBJ1-2; D uncertain. Germline V gives CDR1 SNHLY, CDR2 FYNNEI. V shed 3 bases and J shed 4 bases, with 9 bases lying between them. The CDR3 is made up of 13 amino acids. CDR3 loop: CASSDPGGYGYTF. CDR3 DNA sequence: TGTGCCAGCAGTGACCCGGGAGGCTATGGCTACACCTTC.

The chain joins TRBV5-1 to TRBJ2-3; TRBD1 might be the D (5 bases). CDR1 and CDR2 (germline): SGHRS, YFSETQ. V gave up 0 bases and J gave up 3 bases, with 14 bases separating them. This CDR3 has 16 amino acids. The CDR3 loop is CASSLATDMGTDTQYF. The CDR3, as DNA: TGCGCCAGCAGCTTGGCAACGGACATGGGGACAGATACGCAGTATTTT.

The CDR3 DNA reads TGTGCCAGCAGCCAACTGACAGGGGGGAGTGAAAAACTGTTTTTT. Encoded protein: CASSQLTGGSEKLFF. The chain has TRBV14 and TRBJ1-4; TRBD1 aligns across 9 bases. Germline CDR1 reads SGHDN; CDR2 reads FVKESK. There are 15 residues in the CDR3. V shed 2 bases and J 7 bases; nucleotides not matched to a gene: 5.

The genes are TRBV30 and TRBJ2-3; 11 nucleotides match TRBD2. The V segment lost 1 base and the J segment 4 bases; nucleotides outside the gene matches: 4. The germline V gene has CDR1 GTSNPN and CDR2 SVGIG (reference sequence). The CDR3 totals 15 residues. DNA for the CDR3: TGTGCCTGGAGTGGACTAGCGGGATACGCAGATACGCAGTATTTT. As protein: CAWSGLAGYADTQYF.

This clone has just one count. The CDR3 protein is CASTPRRRYEQYF. The DNA for the CDR3 is TGTGCCAGCACCCCTCGCCGCAGGTACGAGCAGTACTTC. V usage is TRBV28 and J usage is TRBJ2-7; D unclear. The CDR3 contains 13 residues. From germline, CDR1 is MDHEN and CDR2 SYDVKM. The V gene lost 7 bases and the J gene lost 4 bases, with 14 bases spanning the gap.

The chain combines TRBV7-2 with TRBJ1-6; D gene uncertain. The CDR3 is made up of 15 amino acids. CDR1 is SGHTA and CDR2 is FQGNSA in the germline V gene. V lost 2 bases, J lost 10 bases, and 15 bases lay in between. CDR3 loop: CASSLQVTIGSPLHF. CDR3 coding DNA: TGTGCCAGCAGCTTACAGGTGACAATAGGATCACCCCTCCACTTT.

This chain connects TRBV6-1 to TRBJ1-2, with 7 bases lining up with TRBD1. Looked up from germline, CDR1 is MNHNS and CDR2 is SASEGT. V dropped 4 bases and J dropped 7; count of bases not matched to a gene: 9. The CDR3 runs 14 residues. The CDR3 protein is CASSVVTGASGYTF. As DNA, the CDR3 is TGTGCCAGCAGTGTTGTAACAGGGGCAAGTGGCTACACCTTC.

This clone showed up many times. The gene calls are TRBV5-6 and TRBJ1-3; no firm D call. The V end was cut by 0 bases, the J end by 0 bases, with 7 bases between. The CDR3 runs to 15 residues. Germline V lookup: CDR1 SGHDT, CDR2 YYEEEE. The DNA of the CDR3 is TGTGCCAGCAGCTTGGGAGGTGACTCTGGAAACACCATATATTTT. The encoded protein is CASSLGGDSGNTIYF.

The chain has TRBV5-1 and TRBJ1-4; D perhaps matches TRBD1 (5 bases). The CDR3 contains 14 residues. V shed 4 bases and J shed 6 bases, with 13 bases lying between them. Germline V gene lookup returns CDR1 SGHRS and CDR2 YFSETQ. For the CDR3, the DNA is TGCGCCAGCAGCCCCGGAGGGGTGGATGAAAAACTGTTTTTT. Protein product: CASSPGGVDEKLFF.

The chain links TRBV9 to TRBJ2-7; 10 bases line up with TRBD1. CDR1 and CDR2 from the germline V gene are SGDLS and YYNGEE. Trimming removed 4 bases from V and 2 bases from J; junction bases left unmatched: 12. The length of the CDR3 is 17 residues. CDR3 region: CASSPRQGAANTYEQYF. For the CDR3, the DNA is TGTGCCAGCAGCCCAAGACAGGGGGCGGCCAATACCTACGAGCAGTACTTC.

The J gene is TRBJ1-1, the V gene TRBV30; D is perhaps TRBD1 (5 bases). The germline V gene encodes CDR1 GTSNPN and CDR2 SVGIG (reference sequence). V was trimmed by 0 bases and J by 0 bases, leaving 17 bases between them. The length of the CDR3 is 17 residues. This CDR3 is CAWSVGGTVTMNTEAFF. The DNA for the CDR3 is TGTGCCTGGAGTGTTGGGGGGACGGTTACTATGAACACTGAAGCTTTCTTT.

This chain joins TRBV27 and TRBJ1-1; D is unclear. The germline V gene has CDR1 MNHEY and CDR2 SMNVEV (reference sequence). The CDR3 spans 15 residues. V lost 0 bases and J 0 bases, leaving 8 bases between the germline ends. The CDR3 DNA reads TGTGCCAGCAGTTTATCGATGGAGATGAACACTGAAGCTTTCTTT. It codes for CASSLSMEMNTEAFF.

The rearrangement uses TRBV30 and TRBJ2-7; D is possibly TRBD2 (5 bases). Germline-derived CDR1 and CDR2 are GTSNPN and SVGIG (reference sequence). This CDR3 spans 13 amino acids. Trimming cost V 0 bases and J 3 bases, with 9 bases left between them. CDR3 sequence reads: CAWSVSSGYEQYF. The CDR3 DNA reads as TGTGCCTGGAGTGTTTCGAGCGGCTACGAGCAGTACTTC.

The rearrangement links TRBV4-1 to TRBJ2-5, with 7 bases matching TRBD2. The end of the DNA is better explained by TRBJ2-7, so the J call may be wrong. CDR1 is MGHRA and CDR2 is YSYEKL in the germline V gene. This CDR3 has 15 amino acids. The CDR3 is CASSPGWGGTYEQYF. In DNA, the CDR3 is TGCGCCAGCAGCCCCGGGTGGGGGGGGACCTACGAGCAGTACTTC.

The rearrangement joins TRBV7-8 to TRBJ2-3, with 7 bases lining up with TRBD1. The V segment lost 5 bases and the J segment 3 bases; nucleotides outside the gene matches: 5. Germline V gives CDR1 SGHVS, CDR2 FQNEAQ. This CDR3 comprises 14 residues. As DNA, the CDR3 is TGTGCCAGCAGCATAGGACAGGTTACAGATACGCAGTATTTT. Encoded protein: CASSIGQVTDTQYF.

The rearrangement joins TRBV27 to TRBJ1-4; TRBD1 is a possible D gene (5 bases). Germline lookup yields CDR1 MNHEY and CDR2 SMNVEV (reference sequence). The V end lost 6 bases, the J end lost 8 bases, and 16 bases lay between the germline ends. The CDR3 runs to 14 residues. The CDR3, as DNA: TGTGCCAGCAGGGGCCGGCTGGGGGGAGAAAAACTGTTTTTT. Amino acid sequence: CASRGRLGGEKLFF.

This chain connects TRBV30 to TRBJ2-6, with TRBD1 as a possible D gene (5 bases). CDR3 length: 13 residues. CDR1 is GTSNPN and CDR2 is SVGIG in the germline V gene (reference sequence). Trimming shortened V by 3 bases and J by 4 bases, and 7 bases separated the two germline ends. The CDR3: CAWRGHGANVLTF. Written as DNA, the CDR3 is TGTGCCTGGAGGGGGCACGGGGCCAACGTCCTGACTTTC.

This clone was seen more than once but under ten times. The chain is built from TRBV5-6 and TRBJ2-7, with D possibly being TRBD1 (5 bases). Germline V lookup: CDR1 SGHDT, CDR2 YYEEEE. This CDR3 is 14 amino acids long. V dropped 5 bases and J dropped 3 bases, with 15 bases sitting between them. The CDR3 region has the DNA TGTGCCAGCAGTTACTCGAACACAGGCTACGAGCAGTACTTC. This sequence encodes CASSYSNTGYEQYF.

This clone has just a few counts. The chain uses TRBV7-2 and TRBJ2-3; the match to TRBD2 covers 7 bases. The CDR3 loop spans 17 amino acids. Germline values: CDR1 SGHTA, CDR2 FQGNSA. Losses at the gene ends were 4 bases for V and 4 bases for J; bases not matched to a gene: 14. The CDR3 nucleotides are TGTGCCAGCAGCTCGACCACCCTAGCGGTCCGACCAGATACGCAGTATTTT. This translates into CASSSTTLAVRPDTQYF.

This sequence joins TRBV28 and TRBJ2-2; 8 bases are shared with TRBD1. The CDR3 runs 15 residues. V lost 10 bases and J lost 1; bases outside the gene matches: 8. Germline CDR1 and CDR2: MDHEN and SYDVKM. DNA of the CDR3: TGTGCCACCAAAACGGGGACAGGGAACACCGGGGAGCTGTTTTTT. It specifies CATKTGTGNTGELFF.

This clone was observed a few times. J is TRBJ1-1 and V is TRBV6-5; unclear D gene. Germline loops: CDR1 MNHEY, CDR2 SVGAGI. Trimming stripped 4 bases from V and 4 bases from J, with 10 bases between. There are 13 residues in the CDR3. CDR3 loop: CASSFNSITEAFF. The CDR3 DNA sequence: TGTGCCAGCAGTTTTAACTCAATCACTGAAGCTTTCTTT.

This clone is a singleton in its sample. The rearrangement uses TRBV5-4 and TRBJ2-1; D is unresolved. Germline V CDR1 and CDR2: SGHNT, YYREEE (reference sequence). The CDR3 consists of 15 residues. The V end was cut by 0 bases, the J end by 2 bases, with 9 bases between. The CDR3 loop is CASSLDPSPYNEQFF. CDR3 coding DNA: TGTGCCAGCAGCTTGGATCCAAGCCCCTACAATGAGCAGTTCTTC.

This rearrangement joins TRBV9 to TRBJ2-3; D may be TRBD2 (5 bases). Germline V gene sequence: CDR1 SGDLS, CDR2 YYNGEE. V lost 0 bases to trimming and J lost 5 bases, with 10 bases between them. This CDR3 contains 14 residues. DNA of the CDR3: TGTGCCAGCAGCGTAGCAGCGGTTGGAGATACGCAGTATTTT. Translation: CASSVAAVGDTQYF.

This clone came up many times. This chain joins TRBV4-3 and TRBJ1-1; D call uncertain. This CDR3 is 15 amino acids long. Deletions cut 4 bases from V and 1 base from J, with 13 bases between. CDR1 and CDR2 (germline): LGHNA, YSLEER. CDR3 region: CASSRGELENTEAFF. For the CDR3, the DNA is TGCGCCAGCAGCCGTGGGGAGTTAGAGAACACTGAAGCTTTCTTT.